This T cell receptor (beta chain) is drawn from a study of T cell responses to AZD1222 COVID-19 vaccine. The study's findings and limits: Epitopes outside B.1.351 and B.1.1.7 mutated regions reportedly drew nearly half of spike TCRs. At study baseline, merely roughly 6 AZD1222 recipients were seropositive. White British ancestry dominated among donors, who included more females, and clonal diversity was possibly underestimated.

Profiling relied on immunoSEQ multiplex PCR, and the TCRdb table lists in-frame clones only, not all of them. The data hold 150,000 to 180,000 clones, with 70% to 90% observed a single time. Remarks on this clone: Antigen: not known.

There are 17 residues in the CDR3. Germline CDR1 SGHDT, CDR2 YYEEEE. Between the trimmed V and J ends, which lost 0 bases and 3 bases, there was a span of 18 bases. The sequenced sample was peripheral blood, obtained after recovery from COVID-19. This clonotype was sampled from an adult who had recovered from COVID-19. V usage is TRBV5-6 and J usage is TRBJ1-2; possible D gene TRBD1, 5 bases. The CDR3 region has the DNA TGTGCCAGCAGCTTGGTTGGAACAGGACGGGGATACTATGGCTACACCTTC. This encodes CASSLVGTGRGYYGYTF.